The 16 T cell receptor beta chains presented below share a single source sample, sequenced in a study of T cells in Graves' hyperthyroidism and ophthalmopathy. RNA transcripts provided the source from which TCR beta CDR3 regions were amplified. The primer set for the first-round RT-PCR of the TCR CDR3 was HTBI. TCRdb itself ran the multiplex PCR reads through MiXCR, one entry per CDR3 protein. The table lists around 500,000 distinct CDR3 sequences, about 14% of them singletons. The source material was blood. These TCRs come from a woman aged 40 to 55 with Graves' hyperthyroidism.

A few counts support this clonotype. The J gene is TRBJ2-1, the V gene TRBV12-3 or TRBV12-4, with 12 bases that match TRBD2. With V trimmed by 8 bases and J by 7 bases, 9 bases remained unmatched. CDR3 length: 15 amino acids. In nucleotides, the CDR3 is TGTGCCAGCCAGTGGACTAGCGGGAAGGGGAATGAGCAGTTCTTC. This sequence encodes CASQWTSGKGNEQFF.

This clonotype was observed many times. The CDR3 sequence: CSASRQTGNNQPQHF. DNA of the CDR3: TGCAGTGCTAGCAGGCAGACAGGGAACAATCAGCCCCAGCATTTT. The J gene is TRBJ1-5, the V gene TRBV20-1; 7 positions agree with TRBD1. Losses at the gene ends were 3 bases for V and 3 bases for J; bases not matched to a gene: 8. This CDR3 is 15 amino acids long. Germline V lookup: CDR1 DFQATT, CDR2 SNEGSKA (reference sequence).

DNA for the CDR3: TGTGCCGGCTCGCTAGGGTCTGAGCAGTTCTTC. Protein: CAGSLGSEQFF. This chain uses TRBV19 with TRBJ2-1; the D is unclear. Germline V gene lookup returns CDR1 LNHDA and CDR2 SQIVND (reference sequence). V was trimmed by 11 bases and J by 9 bases, leaving 14 bases between them. The CDR3 sequence is 11 residues long.

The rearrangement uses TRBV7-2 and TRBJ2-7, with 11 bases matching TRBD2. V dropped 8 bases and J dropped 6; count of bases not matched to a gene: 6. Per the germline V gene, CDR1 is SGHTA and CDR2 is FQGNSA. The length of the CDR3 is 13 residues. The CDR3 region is CASDILAGAEQYF. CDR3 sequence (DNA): TGTGCCAGCGACATACTAGCGGGAGCCGAGCAGTACTTC.

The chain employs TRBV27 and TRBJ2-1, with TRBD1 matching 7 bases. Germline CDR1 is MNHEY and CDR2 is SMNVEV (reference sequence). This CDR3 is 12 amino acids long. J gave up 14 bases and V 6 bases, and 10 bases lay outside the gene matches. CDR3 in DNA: TGTGCCAGCAGCCCCTCCCGGGACAGAGAGTTCTTC. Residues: CASSPSRDREFF.

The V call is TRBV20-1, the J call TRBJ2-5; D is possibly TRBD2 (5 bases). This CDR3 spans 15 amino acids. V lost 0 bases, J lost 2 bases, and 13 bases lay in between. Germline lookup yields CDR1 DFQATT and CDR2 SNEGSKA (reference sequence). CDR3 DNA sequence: TGCAGTGCTAGAGACCCCGGACTGTCGCAAGAGACCCAGTACTTC. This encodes CSARDPGLSQETQYF.

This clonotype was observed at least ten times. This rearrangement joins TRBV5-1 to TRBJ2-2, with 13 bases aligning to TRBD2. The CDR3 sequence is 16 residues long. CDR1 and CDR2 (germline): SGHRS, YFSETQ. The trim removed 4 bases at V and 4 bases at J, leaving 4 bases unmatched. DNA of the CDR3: TGCGCCAGCAGCAGAGGACTAGCGGGAGTCACCGGGGAGCTGTTTTTT. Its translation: CASSRGLAGVTGELFF.

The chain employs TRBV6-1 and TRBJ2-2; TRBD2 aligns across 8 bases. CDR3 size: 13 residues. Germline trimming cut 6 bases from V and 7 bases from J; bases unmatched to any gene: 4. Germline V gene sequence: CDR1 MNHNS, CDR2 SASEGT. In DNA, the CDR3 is TGTGCCAGCAGGGCAACTAGCGGCGGGGAGCTGTTTTTT. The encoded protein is CASRATSGGELFF.

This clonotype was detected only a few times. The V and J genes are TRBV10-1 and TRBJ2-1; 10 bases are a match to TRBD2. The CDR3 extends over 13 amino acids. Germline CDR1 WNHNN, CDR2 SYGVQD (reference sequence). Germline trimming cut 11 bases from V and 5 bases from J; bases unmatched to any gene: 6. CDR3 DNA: TGCGCCGCGGCTAGCGGGAGAAACAATGAGCAGTTCTTC. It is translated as CAAASGRNNEQFF.

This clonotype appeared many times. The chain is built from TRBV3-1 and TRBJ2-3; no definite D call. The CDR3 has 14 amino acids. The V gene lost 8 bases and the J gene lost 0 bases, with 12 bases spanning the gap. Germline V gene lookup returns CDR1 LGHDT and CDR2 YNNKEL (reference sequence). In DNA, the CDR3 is TGTGCCAGCCGGCGTGGCGGAAGCACAGATACGCAGTATTTT. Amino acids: CASRRGGSTDTQYF.

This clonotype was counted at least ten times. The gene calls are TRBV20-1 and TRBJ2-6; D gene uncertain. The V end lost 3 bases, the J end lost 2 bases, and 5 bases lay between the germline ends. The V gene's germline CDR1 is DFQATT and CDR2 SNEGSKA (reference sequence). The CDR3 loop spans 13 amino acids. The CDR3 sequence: CSARDAGANVLTF. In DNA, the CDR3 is TGCAGTGCTAGGGACGCTGGGGCCAACGTCCTGACTTTC.

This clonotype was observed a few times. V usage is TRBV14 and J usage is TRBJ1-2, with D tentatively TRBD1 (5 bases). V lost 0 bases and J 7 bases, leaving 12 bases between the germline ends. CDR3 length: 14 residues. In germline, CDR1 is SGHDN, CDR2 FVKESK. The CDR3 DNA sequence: TGTGCCAGCAGCCAAGATACGGGGCTCCGTGGCTACACCTTC. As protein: CASSQDTGLRGYTF.

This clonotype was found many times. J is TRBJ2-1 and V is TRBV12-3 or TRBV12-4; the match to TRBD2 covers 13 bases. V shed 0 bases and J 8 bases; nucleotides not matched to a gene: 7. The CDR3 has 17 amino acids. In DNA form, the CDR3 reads TGTGCCAGCAGTTTAGCCCTACTAGCGGGAGGGCCGGATGAGCAGTTCTTC. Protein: CASSLALLAGGPDEQFF.

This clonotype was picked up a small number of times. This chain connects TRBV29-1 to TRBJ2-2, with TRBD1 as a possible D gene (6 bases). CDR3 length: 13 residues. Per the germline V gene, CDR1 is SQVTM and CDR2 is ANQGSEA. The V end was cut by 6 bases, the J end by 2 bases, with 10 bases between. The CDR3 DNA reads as TGCAGCGTCACCGGGACAAACACCGGGGAGCTGTTTTTT. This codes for CSVTGTNTGELFF.

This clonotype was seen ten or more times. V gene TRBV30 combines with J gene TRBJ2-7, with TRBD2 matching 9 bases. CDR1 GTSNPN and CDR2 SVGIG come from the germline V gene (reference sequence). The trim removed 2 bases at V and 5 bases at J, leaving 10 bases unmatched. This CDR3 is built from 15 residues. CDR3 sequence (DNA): TGTGCCTGGAGTCCAGCGGCGGGAGGGCCCGACGAGCAGTACTTC. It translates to CAWSPAAGGPDEQYF.

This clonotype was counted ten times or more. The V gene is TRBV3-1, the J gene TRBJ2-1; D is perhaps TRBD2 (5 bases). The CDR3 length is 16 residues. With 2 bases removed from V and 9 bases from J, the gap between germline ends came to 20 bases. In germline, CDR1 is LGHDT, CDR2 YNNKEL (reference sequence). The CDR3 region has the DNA TGTGCCAGCAGCCAATACTTTCGGGAAGATTTAATTGAGCAGTTCTTC. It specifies CASSQYFREDLIEQFF.